The 20 T cell receptor beta chains below all came from one sample that was sequenced in a study of shared clonotypes between healthy human individuals. This table comes from immunoSEQ multiplex PCR, and its TCRdb copy is limited to in-frame clones, with some not included. The sample lists hundreds of thousands of clones, around 75% occurring once. What was sequenced was PBMCs. The receptor source for this set is a woman in her thirties or forties in good health. Some clones in this sample may be carry-over from other donors' samples.

The rearrangement uses TRBV2 and TRBJ1-6; D is unclear. V was cut by 5 bases and J by 8 bases, with 13 bases left in between. Germline V gene lookup returns CDR1 SNHLY and CDR2 FYNNEI. This CDR3 has 14 amino acids. CDR3 nucleotides: TGTGCCAGCAGTAATCAGCGAGGCGATTCACCCCTCCACTTT. Protein: CASSNQRGDSPLHF. The variable domain in full, with the rest retrieved from reference TRBV2 and TRBJ1-6, is EPEVTQTPSHQVTQMGQEVILRCVPISNHLYFYWYRQILGQKVEFLVSFYNNEISEKSEIFDDQFSVERPDGSNFTLKIRSTKLEDSAMYFCASSNQRGDSPLHFGNGTRLTVT.

The chain employs TRBV10-3 and TRBJ1-2; no clear D gene. Germline V CDR1 and CDR2: ENHRY, SYGVKD. CDR3 size: 13 residues. The V gene lost 7 bases and the J gene lost 5 bases, with 14 bases spanning the gap. The CDR3 loop is CAITPGPEYGYTF. The DNA of the CDR3 is TGTGCCATCACCCCGGGTCCGGAATATGGCTACACCTTC.

This clone turned up a few times. The rearrangement joins TRBV28 to TRBJ1-4, with TRBD1 matching over 8 bases. The CDR3 extends over 13 amino acids. The germline V gene has CDR1 MDHEN and CDR2 SYDVKM. Losses at the gene ends were 5 bases for V and 11 bases for J; bases not matched to a gene: 7. The CDR3, as DNA: TGTGCCAGCAGTCCCGGACAGGGTTTGAAACTGTTTTTT. Amino acid sequence: CASSPGQGLKLFF.

In its sample, this clone was seen once. This chain joins TRBV4-1 and TRBJ2-7, with a tentative D call TRBD1 (6 bases). Germline-derived CDR1 and CDR2 are MGHRA and YSYEKL. The CDR3 loop spans 16 amino acids. Between the trimmed V and J ends, which lost 0 bases and 6 bases, there was a span of 18 bases. CDR3 loop: CASSQDRDTPLAEQYF. As DNA, the CDR3 is TGCGCCAGCAGCCAAGATCGGGACACACCCCTCGCCGAGCAGTACTTC.

In DNA, the CDR3 is TGTGCCAGCAGTCCTAGGACCTACGAGCAGTACTTC. Residues: CASSPRTYEQYF. The J gene is TRBJ2-7, the V gene TRBV6-1; D remains ambiguous. Germline V gives CDR1 MNHNS, CDR2 SASEGT. There are 12 residues in the CDR3. Trimming removed 5 bases from V and 2 bases from J, with 7 bases in between.

This clone is a singleton in its sample. The rearrangement links TRBV30 to TRBJ2-3; 8 bases agree with TRBD2. The CDR3 loop spans 15 amino acids. CDR1 and CDR2 from the germline V gene are GTSNPN and SVGIG (reference sequence). V shed 5 bases and J 3 bases; nucleotides not matched to a gene: 10. The CDR3 region is CAWGGLGSRTDTQYF. The CDR3 DNA follows: TGTGCCTGGGGGGGACTAGGCTCCCGGACAGATACGCAGTATTTT.

Only a few counts were recorded for this clone. This chain joins TRBV28 and TRBJ1-4; no firm D call. CDR1 and CDR2 from the germline V gene are MDHEN and SYDVKM. Trimming left V 4 bases short and J 5 bases short, with 11 bases between. The CDR3 is made up of 14 amino acids. The chain's CDR3 is CASSSVRINEKLFF. As DNA, the CDR3 is TGTGCCAGCAGTTCGGTCCGAATAAATGAAAAACTGTTTTTT.

This clone was seen a few times. The genes are TRBV27 and TRBJ1-1; TRBD1 is a possible D gene (5 bases). V gave up 8 bases and J gave up 0 bases, with 22 bases separating them. CDR1 and CDR2 from the germline V gene are MNHEY and SMNVEV (reference sequence). This CDR3 has 17 residues. Here the CDR3 reads CASVPRTGASLNTEAFF. CDR3 DNA: TGTGCCAGCGTTCCGCGAACAGGAGCCTCCTTGAACACTGAAGCTTTCTTT.

CDR3 sequence: CASSSGNTGELFF. The DNA for the CDR3 is TGTGCCAGCAGTTCTGGAAACACCGGGGAGCTGTTTTTT. The J gene is TRBJ2-2, the V gene TRBV27; D is undetermined. The V end lost 4 bases, the J end lost 2 bases, and 5 bases lay between the germline ends. The CDR3 is 13 amino acids. Germline values: CDR1 MNHEY, CDR2 SMNVEV (reference sequence).

J is TRBJ2-7 and V is TRBV7-8; perhaps TRBD2 as D (6 bases). The ends were cut back, 5 bases at V and 4 bases at J, with 18 bases in the middle. This CDR3 is built from 15 residues. The germline CDR1 and CDR2 sequences are SGHVS and FQNEAQ. The CDR3 coding sequence is TGTGCCAGCAGCGCCGGGACTCTACCCTCTTACGAGCAGTACTTC. Encoded protein: CASSAGTLPSYEQYF. The full variable domain, its missing parts supplied by reference TRBV7-8 and TRBJ2-7, is GAGVSQSPRYKVAKRGQDVALRCDPISGHVSLFWYQQALGQGPEFLTYFQNEAQLDKSGLPSDRFFAERPEGSVSTLKIQRTQQEDSAVYLCASSAGTLPSYEQYFGPGTRLTVT.

The chain couples TRBV5-8 to TRBJ2-1; no reliable D call. Germline loops: CDR1 SGHTS, CDR2 YDEGEE. The V end lost 1 base, the J end lost 2 bases, and 7 bases lay between the germline ends. The CDR3 covers 14 residues. The CDR3 DNA sequence: TGTGCCAGCAGCTTGCATCAAACCTACAATGAGCAGTTCTTC. Translated, it gives CASSLHQTYNEQFF.

The chain has TRBV5-1 and TRBJ2-1; TRBD1 or TRBD2 may be the D gene (6 bases each). Germline assignment: CDR1 SGHRS and CDR2 YFSETQ. There are 16 residues in the CDR3. The V and J ends lost 2 bases and 0 bases respectively, with 12 bases between them. This CDR3 reads CASSFIQGGSYNEQFF. CDR3 nucleotide sequence: TGCGCCAGCAGCTTTATACAGGGAGGCTCCTACAATGAGCAGTTCTTC. Full variable domain (missing parts from reference TRBV5-1 and TRBJ2-1): KAGVTQTPRYLIKTRGQQVTLSCSPISGHRSVSWYQQTPGQGLQFLFEYFSETQRNKGNFPGRFSGRQFSNSRSEMNVSTLELGDSALYLCASSFIQGGSYNEQFFGPGTRLTVL.

The rearrangement links TRBV5-1 to TRBJ1-3; 7 positions match TRBD1. The V segment lost 0 bases and the J segment 2 bases; nucleotides outside the gene matches: 2. The CDR3 sequence is 15 residues long. Germline V lookup: CDR1 SGHRS, CDR2 YFSETQ. CDR3 in DNA: TGCGCCAGCAGCTTGGAAGGGACAGCTGGAAACACCATATATTTT. This codes for CASSLEGTAGNTIYF.

The chain couples TRBV2 to TRBJ1-3, with 7 positions matching TRBD1. The junction had 2 bases not matched to a gene; V was cut back by 3 bases and J by 0 bases. This CDR3 spans 15 amino acids. Looked up from germline, CDR1 is SNHLY and CDR2 is FYNNEI. This chain's CDR3 is CASSDWDSSGNTIYF. The CDR3 nucleotides read TGTGCCAGCAGTGATTGGGACAGCTCTGGAAACACCATATATTTT.

V and J are TRBV30 and TRBJ1-4, with D perhaps matching TRBD1 (5 bases). V was pared by 3 bases and J by 8 bases, with 13 bases between. The germline CDR1 and CDR2 sequences are GTSNPN and SVGIG (reference sequence). This CDR3 region has 13 residues. The DNA for the CDR3 is TGTGCCTGGAGAGGGGATAACGGGGAAAAACTGTTTTTT. It specifies CAWRGDNGEKLFF.

CDR3: CAWSIGLAGETQYF. DNA of the CDR3: TGTGCCTGGAGTATAGGACTAGCGGGGGAGACCCAGTACTTC. The chain employs TRBV30 and TRBJ2-5, with 12 bases that match TRBD2. Germline CDR1 is GTSNPN and CDR2 is SVGIG (reference sequence). The CDR3 covers 14 residues. Germline trimming cut 2 bases from V and 5 bases from J; bases unmatched to any gene: 3.

This clone was seen once. This sample includes further DNA sequences coding for the same CDR3. This sequence joins TRBV18 and TRBJ2-3; weak D call: TRBD2 (5 bases). Between the trimmed V and J ends, which lost 3 bases and 2 bases, there was a span of 9 bases. CDR1 KGHSH and CDR2 LQKENI come from the germline V gene. CDR3 length equals 14 residues. The CDR3 spells CASSPAGPTDTQYF. DNA of the CDR3: TGTGCCAGCTCACCCGCGGGCCCCACAGATACGCAGTATTTT.

Concerning this clone: This may come from a read error, since a much larger clone is one base off. J is TRBJ1-3 and V is TRBV7-9; TRBD1 matches 8 bases. The germline V gene has CDR1 SEHNR and CDR2 FQNEAQ (reference sequence). The CDR3 is made up of 15 amino acids. CDR3: CANSSTDRGGNTIYF. DNA of the CDR3: TGTGCCAACAGCTCGACTGACAGGGGTGGAAACACCATATATTTT.

The CDR3 region is CASSRTGGDTDTQYF. The CDR3 nucleotides are TGTGCCAGCAGCCGGACAGGGGGCGACACAGATACGCAGTATTTT. J is TRBJ2-3 and V is TRBV7-3; 11 bases align to TRBD1. The CDR3 length is 15 residues. Germline trimming cut 5 bases from V and 2 bases from J; bases unmatched to any gene: 3. CDR1 is SGHTA and CDR2 is FQGTGA in the germline V gene.

The gene calls are TRBV7-2 and TRBJ1-2; 8 positions match TRBD1. The CDR3 loop spans 16 amino acids. Germline CDR1 is SGHTA and CDR2 is FQGNSA. V shed 5 bases, J shed 7 bases, and the junction held 15 bases outside the gene matches. The CDR3 is CASSAGGAQGAGGYTF. The CDR3, as DNA: TGTGCCAGCAGCGCGGGGGGTGCGCAGGGGGCTGGTGGCTACACCTTC.